Presented here are 3 T cell receptor beta chains from one specimen sequenced in a study of Graves' ophthalmopathy and Graves' hyperthyroidism. CDR3 regions of TCR beta were amplified from RNA transcripts. First-round RT-PCR relied on HTBI primers, and a second-round multiplex PCR came next. TCRdb reprocessed the multiplex PCR reads with MiXCR, giving one entry per CDR3 protein. The sample lists around 1,200,000 distinct CDR3 sequences, 36% occurring once. Sequencing was carried out using peripheral blood or thyroid tissue (not recorded which). Every receptor here comes from an adult man with Graves' hyperthyroidism.

On this clonotype: Sequence at one end of the junction differs from germline and may be a read error. The rearrangement links TRBV7-2 to TRBJ2-5, with TRBD1 matching 9 bases. The CDR3 covers 15 residues. CDR1 is SGHTA and CDR2 is FQGNSA in the germline V gene. CDR3 nucleotides: TGTGCCAGCAGCCCGGGACAGGGTTTATGGGAGACCCAGTACTTT. The encoded protein is CASSPGQGLWETQYF.

The chain has TRBV19 and TRBJ2-5, with 8 positions matching TRBD2. CDR1 is LNHDA and CDR2 is SQIVND in the germline V gene (reference sequence). V was clipped by 4 bases and J by 5 bases; unmatched bases: 12. This CDR3 has 16 residues. This CDR3 reads CASSNNPGLVLETQYF. CDR3 sequence (DNA): TGTGCCAGTAGTAATAACCCGGGACTAGTTTTGGAGACCCAGTACTTC. The complete variable domain, with remaining parts taken from reference TRBV19 and TRBJ2-5, reads DGGITQSPKYLFRKEGQNVTLSCEQNLNHDAMYWYRQDPGQGLRLIYYSQIVNDFQKGDIAEGYSVSREKKESFPLTVTSAQKNPTAFYLCASSNNPGLVLETQYFGPGTRLLVL.

This clonotype was observed many times. The chain has TRBV5-8 and TRBJ1-4; D remains ambiguous. Germline CDR1 reads SGHTS; CDR2 reads YDEGEE. The CDR3 consists of 14 residues. V shed 4 bases and J shed 3 bases, with 10 bases lying between them. The DNA of the CDR3 is TGTGCCAGCAGCGACGGCGGGTCTAATGAAAAACTGTTTTTT. Translation: CASSDGGSNEKLFF.